This T cell receptor (beta chain) was retrieved from a study of chemoradiotherapy in HPV16-positive cancers. Across the study: Candidate HPV-specific T-cell clones and common TCR motifs came from functional assays in a couple of HPV16-positive patients. General study results and limits: Candidate HPV-specific clones and E7-related TCR motifs grew in tumor during treatment. Only two HPV16-positive patients supplied the functional HPV-specificity definition.

Repertoires were sampled repeatedly during chemoradiotherapy. Regarding this clone: The antigen remains undetermined.

Clones were read by immunoSEQ multiplex PCR, and TCRdb kept only the in-frame ones, dropping some. The sample consists of around 3,600 clones, 79% of them appearing once. Here the sequenced sample was tumor tissue, taken from a patient who underwent chemoradiotherapy. The origin of this receptor is a human donor with HPV-associated anogenital cancer.

CDR3 sequence reads: CASMPTRLNTGELFF. The CDR3 DNA follows: TGTGCCAGCATGCCGACTAGACTCAACACCGGGGAGCTGTTTTTT. This sequence joins TRBV6-1 and TRBJ2-2, with D tentatively TRBD2 (6 bases). The CDR3 is made up of 15 amino acids. Per the germline V gene, CDR1 is MNHNS and CDR2 is SASEGT. Deletions cut 7 bases from V and 2 bases from J, with 14 bases between.